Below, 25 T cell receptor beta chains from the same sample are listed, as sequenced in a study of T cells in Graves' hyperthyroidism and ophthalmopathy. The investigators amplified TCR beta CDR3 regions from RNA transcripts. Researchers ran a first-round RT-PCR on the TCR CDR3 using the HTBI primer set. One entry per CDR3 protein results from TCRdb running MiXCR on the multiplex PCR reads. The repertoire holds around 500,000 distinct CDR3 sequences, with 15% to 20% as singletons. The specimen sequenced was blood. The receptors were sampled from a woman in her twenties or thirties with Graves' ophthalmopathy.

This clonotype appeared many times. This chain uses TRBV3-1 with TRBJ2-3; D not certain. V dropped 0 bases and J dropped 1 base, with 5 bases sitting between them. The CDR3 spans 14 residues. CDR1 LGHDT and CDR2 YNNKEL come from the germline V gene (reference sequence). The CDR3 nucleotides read TGTGCCAGCAGCCAAGATCCGGGCACAGATACGCAGTATTTT. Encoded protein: CASSQDPGTDTQYF.

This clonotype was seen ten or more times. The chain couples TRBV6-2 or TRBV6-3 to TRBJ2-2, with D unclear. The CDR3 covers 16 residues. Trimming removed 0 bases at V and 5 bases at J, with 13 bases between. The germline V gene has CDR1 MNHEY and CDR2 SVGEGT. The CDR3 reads CASSYSGELRTGELFF. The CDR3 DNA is TGTGCCAGCAGTTACTCGGGCGAGCTCAGAACCGGGGAGCTGTTTTTT.

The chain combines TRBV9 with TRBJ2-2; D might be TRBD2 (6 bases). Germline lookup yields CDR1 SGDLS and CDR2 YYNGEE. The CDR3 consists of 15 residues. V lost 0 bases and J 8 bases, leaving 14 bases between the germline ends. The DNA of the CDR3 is TGTGCCAGCAGCGTAGATGGAGGGCCAGGGGGGGAGCTGTTTTTT. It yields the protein CASSVDGGPGGELFF.

CDR3 amino acids: CSAPLYDFGSNQPQHF. CDR3 coding DNA: TGCAGTGCTCCCCTTTACGACTTTGGTAGCAATCAGCCCCAGCATTTT. V is TRBV20-1 and J is TRBJ1-5; no definite D call. V dropped 5 bases and J dropped 0 bases, with 17 bases sitting between them. From germline, CDR1 is DFQATT and CDR2 SNEGSKA (reference sequence). CDR3 size: 16 residues.

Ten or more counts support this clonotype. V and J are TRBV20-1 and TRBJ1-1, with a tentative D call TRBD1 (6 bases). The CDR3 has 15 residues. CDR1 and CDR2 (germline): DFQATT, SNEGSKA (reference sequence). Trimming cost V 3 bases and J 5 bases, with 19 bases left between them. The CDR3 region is CSARGKGRGWTEAFF. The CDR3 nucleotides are TGCAGTGCTAGGGGGAAGGGCAGGGGTTGGACTGAAGCTTTCTTT.

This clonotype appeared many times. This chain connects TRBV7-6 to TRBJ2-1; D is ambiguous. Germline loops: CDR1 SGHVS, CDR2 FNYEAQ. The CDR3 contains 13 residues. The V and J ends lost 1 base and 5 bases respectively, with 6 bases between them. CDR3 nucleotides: TGTGCCAGCAGCTTAGGAGTTAACAATGAGCAGTTCTTC. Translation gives CASSLGVNNEQFF.

The CDR3 region is CSVGSRGQGSQYF. CDR3 nucleotides: TGCAGCGTTGGGTCTAGGGGACAAGGGTCCCAGTACTTC. V is TRBV29-1 and J is TRBJ2-5; the D gene is possibly TRBD1 (6 bases). V was cut by 4 bases and J by 9 bases, with 18 bases left in between. Per the germline V gene, CDR1 is SQVTM and CDR2 is ANQGSEA. The CDR3 is 13 amino acids.

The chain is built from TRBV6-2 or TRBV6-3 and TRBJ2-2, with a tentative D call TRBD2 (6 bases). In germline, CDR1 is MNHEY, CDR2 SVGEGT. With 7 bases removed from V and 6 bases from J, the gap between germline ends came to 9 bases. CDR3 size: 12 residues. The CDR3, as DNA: TGTGCCAGCAATACGGGGGCCGGGGAGCTGTTTTTT. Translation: CASNTGAGELFF.

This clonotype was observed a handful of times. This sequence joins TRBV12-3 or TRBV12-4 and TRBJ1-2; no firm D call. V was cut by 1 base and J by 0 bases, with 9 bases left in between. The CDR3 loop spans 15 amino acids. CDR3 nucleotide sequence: TGTGCCAGCAGTTTAGGAGTCAGAACTAACTATGGCTACACCTTC. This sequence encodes CASSLGVRTNYGYTF.

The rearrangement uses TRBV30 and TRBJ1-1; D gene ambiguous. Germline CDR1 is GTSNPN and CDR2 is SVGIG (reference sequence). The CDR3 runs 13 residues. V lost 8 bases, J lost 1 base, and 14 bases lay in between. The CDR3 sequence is CASSTDPNTEAFF. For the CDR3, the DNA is TGTGCCAGTAGTACAGACCCGAACACTGAAGCTTTCTTT.

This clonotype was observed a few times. In DNA, the CDR3 is TGCAGTGCTAGAGATACAGGGTTGGCCTACGAGCAGTACTTC. It codes for CSARDTGLAYEQYF. The genes are TRBV20-1 and TRBJ2-7, with TRBD1 as a possible D gene (6 bases). V was trimmed by 0 bases and J by 2 bases, leaving 11 bases between them. Germline assignment: CDR1 DFQATT and CDR2 SNEGSKA (reference sequence). This CDR3 contains 14 residues.

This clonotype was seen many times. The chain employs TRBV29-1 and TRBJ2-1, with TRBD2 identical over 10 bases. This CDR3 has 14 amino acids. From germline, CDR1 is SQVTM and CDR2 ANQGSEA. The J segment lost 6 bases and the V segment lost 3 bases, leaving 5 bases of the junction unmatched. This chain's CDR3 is CSVDGVAGGNEQFF. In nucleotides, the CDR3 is TGCAGCGTTGATGGGGTAGCGGGAGGCAATGAGCAGTTCTTC.

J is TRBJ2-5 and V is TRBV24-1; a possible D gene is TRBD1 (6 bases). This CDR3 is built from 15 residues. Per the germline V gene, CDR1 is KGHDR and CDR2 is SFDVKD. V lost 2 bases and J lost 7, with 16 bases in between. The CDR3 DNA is TGTGCCACCAGTGATTCCCCAGGGGTTCATGGGACCCAGTACTTC. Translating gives CATSDSPGVHGTQYF.

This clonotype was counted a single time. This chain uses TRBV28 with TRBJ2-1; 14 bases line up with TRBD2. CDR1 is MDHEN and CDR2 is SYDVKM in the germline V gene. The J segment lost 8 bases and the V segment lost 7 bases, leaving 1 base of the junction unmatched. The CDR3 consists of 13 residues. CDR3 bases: TGTGCCAGCATGACTAGCGGGAGGGATGAGCAGTTCTTC. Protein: CASMTSGRDEQFF.

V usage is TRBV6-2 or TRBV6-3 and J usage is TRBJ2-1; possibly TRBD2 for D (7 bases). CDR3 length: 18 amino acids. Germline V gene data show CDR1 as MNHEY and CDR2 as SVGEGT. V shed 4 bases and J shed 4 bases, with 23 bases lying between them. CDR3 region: CASSLQVAGAGLYNEQFF. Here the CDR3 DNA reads TGTGCCAGCAGTTTACAGGTCGCGGGGGCGGGACTTTACAATGAGCAGTTCTTC.

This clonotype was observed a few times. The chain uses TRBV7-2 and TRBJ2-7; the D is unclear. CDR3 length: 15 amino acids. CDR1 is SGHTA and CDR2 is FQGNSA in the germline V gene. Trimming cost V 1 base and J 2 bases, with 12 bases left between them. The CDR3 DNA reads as TGTGCCAGCAGCTTAGGGTCCAGGAGTGCCTACGAGCAGTACTTC. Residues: CASSLGSRSAYEQYF.

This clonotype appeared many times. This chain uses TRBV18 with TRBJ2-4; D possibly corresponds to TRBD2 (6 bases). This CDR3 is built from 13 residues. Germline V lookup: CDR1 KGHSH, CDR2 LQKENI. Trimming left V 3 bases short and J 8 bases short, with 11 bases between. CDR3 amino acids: CASSPSRRDIQYF. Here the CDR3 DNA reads TGTGCCAGCTCACCGAGCAGGAGGGACATTCAGTACTTC.

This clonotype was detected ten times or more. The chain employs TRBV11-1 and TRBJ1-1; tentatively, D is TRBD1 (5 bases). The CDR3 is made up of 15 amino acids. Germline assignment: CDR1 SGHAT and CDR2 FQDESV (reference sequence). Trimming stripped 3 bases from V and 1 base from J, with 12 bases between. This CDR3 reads CASSFGGGENTEAFF. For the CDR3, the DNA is TGTGCCAGCAGCTTTGGCGGGGGGGAGAACACTGAAGCTTTCTTT.

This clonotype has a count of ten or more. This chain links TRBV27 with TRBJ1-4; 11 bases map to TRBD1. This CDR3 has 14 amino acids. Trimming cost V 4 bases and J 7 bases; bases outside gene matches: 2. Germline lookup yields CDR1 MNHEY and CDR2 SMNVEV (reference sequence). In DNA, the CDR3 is TGTGCCAGCAGTTACGGGACAGGGGGTGAAAAACTGTTTTTT. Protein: CASSYGTGGEKLFF.

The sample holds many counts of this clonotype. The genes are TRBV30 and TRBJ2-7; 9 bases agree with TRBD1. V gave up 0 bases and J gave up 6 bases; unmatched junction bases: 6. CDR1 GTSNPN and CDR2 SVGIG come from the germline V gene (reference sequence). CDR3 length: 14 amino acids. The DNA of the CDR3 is TGTGCCTGGAGTGTAGGACAGGGGACTTTCGAGCAGTACTTC. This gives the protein CAWSVGQGTFEQYF.

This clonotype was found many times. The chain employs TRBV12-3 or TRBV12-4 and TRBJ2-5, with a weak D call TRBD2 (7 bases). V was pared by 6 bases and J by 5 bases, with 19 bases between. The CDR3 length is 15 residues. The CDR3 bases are TGTGCCAGCAGGGGGGCGGGAGTTAGTGGGGAGACCCAGTACTTC. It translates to CASRGAGVSGETQYF.

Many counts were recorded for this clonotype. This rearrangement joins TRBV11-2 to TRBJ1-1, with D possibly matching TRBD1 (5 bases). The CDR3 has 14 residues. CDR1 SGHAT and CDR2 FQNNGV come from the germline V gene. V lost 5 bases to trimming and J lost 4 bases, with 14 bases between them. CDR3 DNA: TGTGCCAGCAGCCGACACAGGACGGGCACTGAAGCTTTCTTT. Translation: CASSRHRTGTEAFF.

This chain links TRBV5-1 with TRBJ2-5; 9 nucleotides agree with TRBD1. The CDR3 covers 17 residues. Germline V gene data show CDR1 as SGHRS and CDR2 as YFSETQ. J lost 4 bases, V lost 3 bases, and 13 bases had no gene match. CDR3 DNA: TGCGCCAGCAGCTCGTCCTTTGCCGGGACAGGGCTAGAGACCCAGTACTTC. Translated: CASSSSFAGTGLETQYF.

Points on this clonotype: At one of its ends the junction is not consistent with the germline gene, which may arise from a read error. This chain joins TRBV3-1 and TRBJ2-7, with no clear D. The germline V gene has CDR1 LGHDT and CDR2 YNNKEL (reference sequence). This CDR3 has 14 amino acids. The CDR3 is CTSSSDDSSYEQYF. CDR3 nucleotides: TGTACCAGCAGCTCAGACGATAGCTCCTACGAGCAGTACTTC.

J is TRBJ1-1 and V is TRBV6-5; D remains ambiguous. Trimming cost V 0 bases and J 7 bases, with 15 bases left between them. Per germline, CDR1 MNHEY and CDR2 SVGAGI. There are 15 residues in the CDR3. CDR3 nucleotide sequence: TGTGCCAGCAGTTACTCCCCCGGGCAGCGACTTGAAGCTTTCTTT. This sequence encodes CASSYSPGQRLEAFF.